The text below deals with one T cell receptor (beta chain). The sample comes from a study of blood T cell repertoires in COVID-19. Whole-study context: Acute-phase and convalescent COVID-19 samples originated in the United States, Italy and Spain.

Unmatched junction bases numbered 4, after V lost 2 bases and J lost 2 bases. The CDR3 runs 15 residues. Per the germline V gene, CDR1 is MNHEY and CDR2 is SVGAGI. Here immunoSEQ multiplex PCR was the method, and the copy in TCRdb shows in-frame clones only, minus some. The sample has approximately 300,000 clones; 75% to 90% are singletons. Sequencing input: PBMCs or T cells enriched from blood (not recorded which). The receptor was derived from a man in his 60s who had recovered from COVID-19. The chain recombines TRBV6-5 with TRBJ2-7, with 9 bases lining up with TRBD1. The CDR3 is CASSYMGQGPYEQYF. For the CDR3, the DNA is TGTGCCAGCAGTTACATGGGACAGGGACCCTACGAGCAGTACTTC.